The 30 T cell receptor beta chains below all came from one sample that was sequenced in a study of Ad26.COV2.S vaccination and SARS-CoV-2 variants. Here immunoSEQ multiplex PCR was the method, and the copy in TCRdb shows in-frame clones only, minus some. The table includes hundreds of thousands of clones, 92% detected once. Specimen: peripheral blood, collected after recovery from COVID-19. All receptors come from a human donor who had recovered from COVID-19.

This sequence joins TRBV7-2 and TRBJ1-1; D remains unclear. The CDR3 contains 15 residues. Germline CDR1 is SGHTA and CDR2 is FQGNSA. V gave up 2 bases and J gave up 0 bases, with 10 bases separating them. The CDR3 region is CASSLSVRMNTEAFF. The CDR3 DNA reads TGTGCCAGCAGCTTATCCGTCAGGATGAACACTGAAGCTTTCTTT. Filled out from reference TRBV7-2 and TRBJ1-1, the complete variable domain reads GAGVSQSPSNKVTEKGKDVELRCDPISGHTALYWYRQSLGQGLEFLIYFQGNSAPDKSGLPSDRFSAERTGGSVSTLTIQRTQQEDSAVYLCASSLSVRMNTEAFFGQGTRLTVV.

The J gene is TRBJ1-2, the V gene TRBV19; D not resolved. The CDR3 sequence is 16 residues long. Germline CDR1 LNHDA, CDR2 SQIVND (reference sequence). V was shortened by 5 bases and J by 2 bases, with 18 bases between the two germline ends. The DNA for the CDR3 is TGTGCCAGTAGTGGACCCGGAGGGTTCCCGAACTATGGCTACACCTTC. Amino acids: CASSGPGGFPNYGYTF.

The V gene is TRBV2, the J gene TRBJ1-1, with D possibly matching TRBD1 (6 bases). CDR3 size: 15 residues. Per germline, CDR1 SNHLY and CDR2 FYNNEI. Trimming took off 6 bases at V and 1 base at J, with 15 bases between the two ends. This chain's CDR3 is CASRGSGAPNTEAFF. In DNA form, the CDR3 reads TGTGCCAGCAGAGGATCGGGGGCGCCGAACACTGAAGCTTTCTTT.

This clone came up once. The chain has TRBV25-1 and TRBJ1-5, with unresolved D. Germline CDR1 MGHDK, CDR2 SYGVNS. The V and J ends lost 8 bases and 2 bases respectively, with 10 bases between them. This CDR3 has 13 residues. DNA of the CDR3: TGTGCCAGCGGAGACTCGCGCAATCAGCCCCAGCATTTT. It is translated as CASGDSRNQPQHF.

About this clone itself: One junction end disagrees with the germline gene, perhaps due to a read error. The V call is TRBV19, the J call TRBJ2-5; D could derive from TRBD1 or TRBD2 (5 bases each). The CDR3 has 13 residues. Germline loops: CDR1 LNHDA, CDR2 SQIVND (reference sequence). The CDR3 sequence: CASSIWDQETQYF. The CDR3 DNA reads as TGTGCCAGTAGTATCTGGGACCAGGAGACCCAGTACTTC.

V usage is TRBV11-2 and J usage is TRBJ2-7; TRBD1 agrees at 9 bases. After removal of 0 bases from V and 1 base from J, the junction contained 1 base not matched to a gene. Germline V gene lookup returns CDR1 SGHAT and CDR2 FQNNGV. This CDR3 spans 15 amino acids. Here the CDR3 reads CASSLEGTGSYEQYF. CDR3 DNA sequence: TGTGCCAGCAGCTTAGAAGGGACAGGGTCCTACGAGCAGTACTTC. Combining the CDR3 with reference TRBV11-2 and TRBJ2-7 gives the whole variable domain EAGVAQSPRYKIIEKRQSVAFWCNPISGHATLYWYQQILGQGPKLLIQFQNNGVVDDSQLPKDRFSAERLKGVDSTLKIQPAKLEDSAVYLCASSLEGTGSYEQYFGPGTRLTVT.

The chain is built from TRBV13 and TRBJ2-2; D perhaps matches TRBD1 (6 bases). Trimming removed 6 bases from V and 7 bases from J, with 12 bases in between. CDR1 PRHDT and CDR2 FYEKMQ come from the germline V gene (reference sequence). The CDR3 is 13 residues long. CDR3 DNA: TGTGCCAGCAGTAACAGGGTCAACGGGGAGCTGTTTTTT. Its translation: CASSNRVNGELFF. Filled out from reference TRBV13 and TRBJ2-2, the complete variable domain reads AAGVIQSPRHLIKEKRETATLKCYPIPRHDTVYWYQQGPGQDPQFLISFYEKMQSDKGSIPDRFSAQQFSDYHSELNMSSLELGDSALYFCASSNRVNGELFFGEGSRLTVL.

The chain uses TRBV27 and TRBJ2-7, with 7 bases fitting TRBD1. This CDR3 has 15 amino acids. Trimming cost V 3 bases and J 4 bases; bases outside gene matches: 9. Germline CDR1 reads MNHEY; CDR2 reads SMNVEV (reference sequence). In nucleotides, the CDR3 is TGTGCCAGCAGTTTTTCCGGACAGGCACCATACGAGCAGTACTTC. It encodes CASSFSGQAPYEQYF.

V and J are TRBV5-8 and TRBJ2-1; TRBD1 matches at 8 bases. Germline V gene sequence: CDR1 SGHTS, CDR2 YDEGEE. The junction had 4 bases not matched to a gene; V was cut back by 5 bases and J by 6 bases. There are 13 residues in the CDR3. The CDR3 loop reads CASRLTGGNEQFF. Written as DNA, the CDR3 is TGTGCCAGCAGACTTACAGGGGGCAATGAGCAGTTCTTC. The entire variable domain, with the rest obtained from reference TRBV5-8 and TRBJ2-1, is as follows: EAGVTQSPTHLIKTRGQQATLRCSPISGHTSVYWYQQALGLGLQFLLWYDEGEERNRGNFPPRFSGRQFPNYSSELNVNALELEDSALYLCASRLTGGNEQFFGPGTRLTVL.

The genes are TRBV7-9 and TRBJ2-3; D is perhaps TRBD2 (6 bases). Germline lookup yields CDR1 SEHNR and CDR2 FQNEAQ (reference sequence). This CDR3 has 15 amino acids. V gave up 5 bases and J gave up 2 bases, with 14 bases separating them. CDR3: CASSDSGLPTDTQYF. DNA of the CDR3: TGTGCCAGCAGCGACTCGGGACTCCCCACAGATACGCAGTATTTT.

Remarks on this clone: This specimen includes other DNA sequences encoding the same CDR3. The CDR3 reads CASSVDSSNQPQHF. The CDR3, as DNA: TGTGCCAGCAGCGTGGACTCTAGCAATCAGCCCCAGCATTTT. The chain combines TRBV9 with TRBJ1-5; no clear D gene. V was cut by 2 bases and J by 0 bases, with 6 bases left in between. The germline V gene encodes CDR1 SGDLS and CDR2 YYNGEE. The CDR3 length is 14 residues. Full variable domain (remainder filled in from reference TRBV9 and TRBJ1-5): DSGVTQTPKHLITATGQRVTLRCSPRSGDLSVYWYQQSLDQGLQFLIQYYNGEERAKGNILERFSAQQFPDLHSELNLSSLELGDSALYFCASSVDSSNQPQHFGDGTRLSIL.

This chain uses TRBV2 with TRBJ1-6; D unclear. CDR1 SNHLY and CDR2 FYNNEI come from the germline V gene. The CDR3 sequence is 16 residues long. V dropped 2 bases and J dropped 11 bases, with 19 bases sitting between them. CDR3 in DNA: TGTGCCAGCAGTGAAAGGGCAGGAGAGTCATATACACCCCTCCACTTT. Amino acid sequence: CASSERAGESYTPLHF.

This clone appeared once. The V call is TRBV29-1, the J call TRBJ2-3, with 10 bases aligning to TRBD2. The CDR3 has 15 amino acids. Trimming removed 6 bases from V and 0 bases from J; junction bases left unmatched: 6. Germline assignment: CDR1 SQVTM and CDR2 ANQGSEA. The CDR3 sequence is CSVASGGTSTDTQYF. The CDR3 DNA follows: TGCAGCGTGGCTAGCGGGGGTACGAGCACAGATACGCAGTATTTT.

V usage is TRBV5-1 and J usage is TRBJ2-3, with 13 positions matching TRBD2. Unmatched junction bases numbered 14, after V lost 4 bases and J lost 3 bases. The CDR3 runs to 19 residues. The germline CDR1 and CDR2 sequences are SGHRS and YFSETQ. The CDR3 is CASSPRRLAGGPPTDTQYF. The CDR3 DNA sequence: TGCGCCAGCAGCCCGCGCCGACTAGCGGGGGGCCCCCCGACAGATACGCAGTATTTT.

In DNA form, the CDR3 reads TGCGCCAGCAGCTTGGCTCAGGGAAGCACCGGGGAGCTGTTTTTT. It specifies CASSLAQGSTGELFF. This rearrangement joins TRBV5-1 to TRBJ2-2, with a tentative D call TRBD1 (5 bases). V was shortened by 0 bases and J by 4 bases, with 10 bases between the two germline ends. Looked up from germline, CDR1 is SGHRS and CDR2 is YFSETQ. The CDR3 contains 15 residues.

The V gene is TRBV9, the J gene TRBJ2-2, with D perhaps assigned TRBD1 or TRBD2 (5 bases each). Germline CDR1 and CDR2: SGDLS and YYNGEE. V shed 2 bases and J shed 0 bases, with 14 bases lying between them. CDR3 length equals 17 residues. The DNA of the CDR3 is TGTGCCAGCAGCGTCAACCGGGACGTAGCGAACACCGGGGAGCTGTTTTTT. This translates into CASSVNRDVANTGELFF.

V is TRBV27 and J is TRBJ2-7; 8 positions match TRBD1. Losses at the gene ends were 10 bases for V and 4 bases for J; bases not matched to a gene: 3. The germline V gene has CDR1 MNHEY and CDR2 SMNVEV (reference sequence). The CDR3 has 11 residues. This chain's CDR3 is CATWTGYEQYF. The CDR3 DNA reads TGTGCCACCTGGACAGGGTACGAGCAGTACTTC.

The chain couples TRBV2 to TRBJ1-2, with 8 bases that match TRBD1. The germline CDR1 and CDR2 sequences are SNHLY and FYNNEI. Unmatched junction bases numbered 4, after V lost 4 bases and J lost 3 bases. This CDR3 has 14 residues. The CDR3, as DNA: TGTGCCAGCAGTGGACAGGGGCGGGACTATGGCTACACCTTC. Protein: CASSGQGRDYGYTF.

CDR3 amino acids: CASTPRGLAGSGANVLTF. CDR3 nucleotides: TGTGCCAGCACCCCCCGAGGACTAGCGGGCTCTGGGGCCAACGTCCTGACTTTC. The rearrangement joins TRBV9 to TRBJ2-6; 11 bases match TRBD2. Trimming cost V 6 bases and J 0 bases; bases outside gene matches: 8. This CDR3 has 18 residues. CDR1 is SGDLS, CDR2 YYNGEE, per germline.

V usage is TRBV21-1 and J usage is TRBJ2-7; the D call of TRBD1 is as the table states it, not checked on the DNA. TRBV21-1 is assigned pseudogene status. The CDR3 sequence is 16 residues long. The CDR3: CASSQGQGKVTYEQYF. For the CDR3, the DNA is TGTGCCAGCAGCCAGGGACAGGGGAAAGTAACCTACGAGCAGTACTTC.

The rearrangement links TRBV10-1 to TRBJ2-1; no clear D gene. This CDR3 is 14 amino acids long. CDR1 WNHNN and CDR2 SYGVQD come from the germline V gene (reference sequence). The V end was cut by 2 bases, the J end by 10 bases, with 15 bases between. The CDR3 nucleotides are TGCGCCAGCAGTGAGCCGCTCAGAGGACCCGAGCAGTTCTTC. This gives the protein CASSEPLRGPEQFF.

This sequence joins TRBV7-8 and TRBJ1-2, with 7 bases matching TRBD1. There are 16 residues in the CDR3. Per the germline V gene, CDR1 is SGHVS and CDR2 is FQNEAQ. Trimming at V came to 5 bases and at J to 8 bases, leaving 17 bases not matched to a gene. The CDR3 region has the DNA TGTGCCAGCAGCCACGGGACAGTTATCACCCAGCTAGGCTACACCTTC. It yields the protein CASSHGTVITQLGYTF. The variable domain in full, with the rest retrieved from reference TRBV7-8 and TRBJ1-2, is GAGVSQSPRYKVAKRGQDVALRCDPISGHVSLFWYQQALGQGPEFLTYFQNEAQLDKSGLPSDRFFAERPEGSVSTLKIQRTQQEDSAVYLCASSHGTVITQLGYTFGSGTRLTVV.

The chain recombines TRBV7-2 with TRBJ1-1; D remains unclear. The CDR3 has 16 residues. The germline V and J ends were trimmed by 7 bases and 0 bases, with 18 bases remaining between them. CDR1 and CDR2 (germline): SGHTA, FQGNSA. CDR3: CASTPVGNFMNTEAFF. DNA of the CDR3: TGTGCCAGCACCCCAGTCGGAAATTTCATGAACACTGAAGCTTTCTTT.

The chain joins TRBV2 to TRBJ2-3; 11 bases are shared with TRBD1. Germline lookup yields CDR1 SNHLY and CDR2 FYNNEI. The trim removed 7 bases at V and 2 bases at J, leaving 8 bases unmatched. CDR3 length equals 16 residues. The CDR3: CASMKGTGGPTDTQYF. CDR3 sequence (DNA): TGTGCCAGCATGAAAGGGACAGGGGGTCCCACAGATACGCAGTATTTT.

V gene TRBV11-2 combines with J gene TRBJ1-1; no clear D. The length of the CDR3 is 12 residues. From germline, CDR1 is SGHAT and CDR2 FQNNGV. The V end was cut by 5 bases, the J end by 7 bases, with 11 bases between. CDR3 sequence: CASSHGRGEAFF. Written as DNA, the CDR3 is TGTGCCAGCAGCCACGGTCGGGGTGAAGCTTTCTTT.

The V and J genes are TRBV19 and TRBJ1-5; the match to TRBD1 covers 7 bases. The V gene end was trimmed by 1 base and the J gene end by 5 bases; junction bases not matched to a gene: 5. This CDR3 contains 15 residues. Germline CDR1 and CDR2: LNHDA and SQIVND (reference sequence). The CDR3 bases are TGTGCCAGTAGTATAGTCAACAGGGGCCATCAGCCCCAGCATTTT. It specifies CASSIVNRGHQPQHF.

The count of this clone is one. The gene calls are TRBV5-1 and TRBJ2-5, with TRBD1 matching 9 bases. This CDR3 comprises 16 residues. Trimming removed 0 bases from V and 2 bases from J; junction bases left unmatched: 5. CDR1 and CDR2 (germline): SGHRS, YFSETQ. The CDR3 reads CASSLAGTGLQETQYF. The CDR3 nucleotides are TGCGCCAGCAGCTTGGCCGGGACAGGGTTACAAGAGACCCAGTACTTC.

The chain links TRBV5-4 to TRBJ2-5; possibly TRBD1 for D (5 bases). The CDR3 covers 13 residues. Germline V CDR1 and CDR2: SGHNT, YYREEE (reference sequence). V was clipped by 2 bases and J by 4 bases, with 9 bases between them. CDR3 protein: CASSFPQGETQYF. CDR3 DNA sequence: TGTGCCAGCAGCTTCCCGCAGGGAGAGACCCAGTACTTC.

This clone was detected a few times. The gene calls are TRBV27 and TRBJ2-3, with 9 bases identical to TRBD2. The CDR3 extends over 16 amino acids. J gave up 0 bases and V 5 bases, and 6 bases lay outside the gene matches. Germline CDR1 MNHEY, CDR2 SMNVEV (reference sequence). The CDR3 here is CASSHLAGPSTDTQYF. In DNA, the CDR3 is TGTGCCAGCAGTCACCTAGCGGGGCCAAGCACAGATACGCAGTATTTT.

The chain employs TRBV24-1 and TRBJ1-1, with D possibly matching TRBD1 (6 bases). The CDR3 is 15 amino acids. The ends were cut back, 1 base at V and 1 base at J, with 9 bases in the middle. Germline-derived CDR1 and CDR2 are KGHDR and SFDVKD. CDR3 in amino acids: CATSDFGRGNTEAFF. The DNA of the CDR3 is TGTGCCACCAGTGATTTTGGCAGGGGGAACACTGAAGCTTTCTTT.